The rows below give T cell receptor beta chains drawn from one sample of a study of blood T cell repertoires in COVID-19. Clones were sequenced by immunoSEQ multiplex PCR, and TCRdb holds only the in-frame ones, with some missing. The data contain about 270,000 clones, around four fifths of them singletons. Material for sequencing was peripheral blood. The receptors derive from a woman aged 50 to 65 who had recovered from COVID-19. Both conserved end residues are trimmed from each CDR3.

J	V	length	CDR3
TRBJ1-3	TRBV6-1	13	ASSEVGTAGSTIY
TRBJ1-1	TRBV18	12	ASSLATAYTEAF
TRBJ1-1	TRBV7-9	15	ASSLGPSVQMNTEAF
TRBJ1-1	TRBV7-8	12	ASSLVGHGPEAF
TRBJ2-3	TRBV7-8	15	ASSHHVAGGRTDTQY
TRBJ2-3	TRBV7-9	11	ASSLIGTDTQY
TRBJ1-6	TRBV9	12	ASSAGGYNSPLH
TRBJ1-2	TRBV6-5	11	ASSPGGVYGYT
TRBJ1-2	TRBV6-1	11	ASSEIDRGGYT
TRBJ1-1	TRBV3-1/TRBV3-2	12	ASSRGTANTEAF
TRBJ1-4	TRBV28	14	ASSFPPGTGVEKLF
TRBJ2-1	TRBV6-6	13	ASSYGGGPYNEQF